This entry lists 22 T cell receptor beta chains sequenced from one sample in a study of blood T cells in healthy people across ages. Then a second PCR, running about 6 to 12 cycles, was carried out with a sample-barcoded 5' primer and a J-beta primer mix. One entry per CDR3 protein, called by TCRdb with MiXCR from the 5' RACE reads. The top ten clones hold less than 5% of a sample with over a million distinct CDR3 sequences, 35% to 45% of them seen once. What was sequenced was blood. The source of these receptors is a woman aged 18-29 years in good health.

This rearrangement joins TRBV6-1 to TRBJ1-6; D possibly corresponds to TRBD1 (6 bases). Germline-derived CDR1 and CDR2 are MNHNS and SASEGT. V lost 3 bases and J lost 4, with 7 bases in between. The CDR3 sequence is 14 residues long. DNA of the CDR3: TGTGCCAGCAGTGATGGACAGTATAATTCACCCCTCCACTTT. Amino acids: CASSDGQYNSPLHF.

This chain joins TRBV4-3 and TRBJ1-1, with a tentative D call TRBD1 (6 bases). CDR1 and CDR2 (germline): LGHNA, YSLEER. V was clipped by 3 bases and J by 5 bases, with 13 bases between them. The CDR3 is 14 amino acids. CDR3 bases: TGCGCCAGCAGCCACGGGGGGCGAGGAACTGAAGCTTTCTTT. Amino acids: CASSHGGRGTEAFF.

J is TRBJ1-2 and V is TRBV20-1; D perhaps matches TRBD1 (5 bases). Germline V lookup: CDR1 DFQATT, CDR2 SNEGSKA (reference sequence). The CDR3 extends over 13 amino acids. V shed 3 bases and J shed 7 bases, with 15 bases lying between them. CDR3 protein: CSARGTSLGGYTF. Here the CDR3 DNA reads TGCAGTGCTAGGGGGACGTCCTTGGGTGGCTACACCTTC.

The sample holds one count of this clonotype. The genes are TRBV7-9 and TRBJ1-1, with D hard to call. V shed 5 bases and J shed 9 bases, with 10 bases lying between them. CDR3 length: 11 residues. From germline, CDR1 is SEHNR and CDR2 FQNEAQ (reference sequence). The CDR3 nucleotides read TGTGCCAGCAGCCTTTTGGGCCAAGCTTTCTTT. Translation gives CASSLLGQAFF.

The table lists this clonotype with a few counts. The chain is built from TRBV12-3 or TRBV12-4 and TRBJ1-2, with D tentatively TRBD1 (5 bases). This CDR3 has 14 amino acids. Deletions cut 3 bases from V and 4 bases from J, with 12 bases between. The CDR3 coding sequence is TGTGCCAGCAGTTTTCAACGGACACTCTATGGCTACACCTTC. It codes for CASSFQRTLYGYTF.

The J gene is TRBJ2-1, the V gene TRBV5-1; a weak D match, TRBD2 (7 bases). The CDR3 runs 15 residues. Germline V CDR1 and CDR2: SGHRS, YFSETQ. V gave up 5 bases and J gave up 5 bases, with 17 bases separating them. The CDR3 reads CASRSLGGADNEQFF. The CDR3 DNA reads TGCGCCAGCAGGTCGCTGGGGGGGGCGGACAATGAGCAGTTCTTC.

The genes are TRBV7-9 and TRBJ2-2; 13 bases align to TRBD2. This CDR3 is built from 19 residues. Germline V gene sequence: CDR1 SEHNR, CDR2 FQNEAQ (reference sequence). After removal of 4 bases from V and 0 bases from J, the junction contained 8 bases not matched to a gene. The CDR3 coding sequence is TGTGCCAGCAGCTCTCCCGGGACTAGCGGGGAGGCGAACACCGGGGAGCTGTTTTTT. As protein: CASSSPGTSGEANTGELFF.

This clonotype occurred a few times. The chain uses TRBV6-9 and TRBJ2-5, with a weak D call TRBD1 (6 bases). The V gene's germline CDR1 is MNHGY and CDR2 SVAAGI. V lost 5 bases to trimming and J lost 11 bases, with 18 bases between them. The CDR3 contains 13 residues. CDR3 residues: CASSPGTYREQYF. In DNA form, the CDR3 reads TGTGCCAGCAGTCCCGGGACATATCGAGAGCAGTACTTC.

CDR3: CSTNLGTETQFF. For the CDR3, the DNA is TGCAGTACGAATCTAGGTACGGAGACCCAGTTCTTC. This chain uses TRBV20-1 with TRBJ2-1; no definite D call. This CDR3 has 12 residues. Germline lookup yields CDR1 DFQATT and CDR2 SNEGSKA (reference sequence). V lost 8 bases and J lost 13, with 21 bases in between.

Regarding this clonotype: One end of the junction is discordant with germline, which a read error may explain. This chain connects TRBV7-9 to TRBJ2-5, with a tentative D call TRBD2 (5 bases). The germline V gene encodes CDR1 SEHNR and CDR2 FQNEAQ (reference sequence). This CDR3 contains 16 residues. CDR3 bases: TGTGCCAGCAGCTTAAGTTTGCGGGTAACACAAGCGACCCAGTACTTC. Amino acids: CASSLSLRVTQATQYF.

J is TRBJ2-1 and V is TRBV19; 7 positions agree with TRBD1. The ends lost 8 bases at V and 10 bases at J; junction bases unmatched: 11. CDR1 and CDR2 from the germline V gene are LNHDA and SQIVND (reference sequence). CDR3 length: 13 amino acids. In DNA form, the CDR3 reads TGTGCCAGTGTGGACAGGAGCTCCTACGAGCAGTTCTTC. This codes for CASVDRSSYEQFF.

This clonotype has just a few counts. The chain combines TRBV12-3 or TRBV12-4 with TRBJ1-1; D perhaps matches TRBD1 (5 bases). This CDR3 has 12 residues. Trimming took 7 bases from V and 5 from J, leaving 11 bases between them. The CDR3 loop is CASNPGPTEAFF. The DNA for the CDR3 is TGTGCCAGCAACCCGGGGCCGACTGAAGCTTTCTTT.

The chain recombines TRBV20-1 with TRBJ1-1; 10 bases match TRBD1. There are 15 residues in the CDR3. CDR1 is DFQATT and CDR2 is SNEGSKA in the germline V gene (reference sequence). V trimming: 6 bases; J trimming: 0 bases; junction bases outside the gene matches: 7. For the CDR3, the DNA is TGCAGTGCACCCGGGACAGGGGACCTGAACACTGAAGCTTTCTTT. This sequence encodes CSAPGTGDLNTEAFF.

The J gene is TRBJ2-7, the V gene TRBV7-2; 9 nucleotides agree with TRBD1. The germline gives CDR1 SGHTA, CDR2 FQGNSA. Trimming at V came to 5 bases and at J to 6 bases, leaving 5 bases not matched to a gene. The CDR3 covers 13 residues. The CDR3: CASSMDRGGEQYF. In DNA form, the CDR3 reads TGTGCCAGCAGCATGGACAGGGGAGGCGAGCAGTACTTC.

The chain has TRBV12-3 or TRBV12-4 and TRBJ2-7; D unclear. CDR3 length: 15 residues. Between the trimmed V and J ends, which lost 6 bases and 1 base, there was a span of 16 bases. This chain's CDR3 is CASRPPGAESYEQYF. The CDR3 DNA reads TGTGCCAGCAGGCCCCCTGGCGCGGAATCCTACGAGCAGTACTTC.

The V call is TRBV12-3 or TRBV12-4, the J call TRBJ2-1, with D tentatively TRBD1 (7 bases). V lost 8 bases and J 2 bases, leaving 19 bases between the germline ends. The CDR3 covers 16 residues. This CDR3 reads CASPSSGGRTYNEQFF. CDR3 bases: TGTGCCAGCCCCTCCTCAGGGGGGAGAACCTACAATGAGCAGTTCTTC.

V is TRBV7-9 and J is TRBJ2-1; a weak D match, TRBD2 (6 bases). The CDR3 covers 16 residues. V lost 2 bases and J 8 bases, leaving 19 bases between the germline ends. Looked up from germline, CDR1 is SEHNR and CDR2 is FQNEAQ (reference sequence). CDR3 loop: CASSLRGAGLYDEQFF. CDR3 in DNA: TGTGCCAGCAGCTTAAGAGGTGCCGGACTATACGATGAGCAGTTCTTC.

This clonotype was seen just once. The J gene is TRBJ1-1, the V gene TRBV12-3 or TRBV12-4; unclear D gene. The CDR3 loop spans 15 amino acids. Between the trimmed V and J ends, which lost 7 bases and 4 bases, there was a span of 19 bases. The CDR3 DNA reads as TGTGCCAGCATCCTGGGTTCTGTCCGGGGCACTGAAGCTTTCTTT. Its protein product is CASILGSVRGTEAFF.

In its sample, this clonotype was seen a few times. The chain couples TRBV7-2 to TRBJ2-4; 10 nucleotides line up with TRBD2. Per germline, CDR1 SGHTA and CDR2 FQGNSA. J gave up 13 bases and V 3 bases, and 6 bases lay outside the gene matches. The CDR3 contains 13 residues. The CDR3 is CASSFQLAGPQYF. For the CDR3, the DNA is TGTGCCAGCAGCTTTCAACTAGCGGGACCGCAGTACTTC. The complete variable domain, with remaining parts taken from reference TRBV7-2 and TRBJ2-4, reads GAGVSQSPSNKVTEKGKDVELRCDPISGHTALYWYRQSLGQGLEFLIYFQGNSAPDKSGLPSDRFSAERTGGSVSTLTIQRTQQEDSAVYLCASSFQLAGPQYFGAGTRLSVL.

The chain carries TRBV27 and TRBJ2-4, with 11 bases aligning to TRBD1. The V gene's germline CDR1 is MNHEY and CDR2 SMNVEV (reference sequence). The CDR3 loop spans 14 amino acids. The trim removed 5 bases at V and 15 bases at J, leaving 12 bases unmatched. CDR3 DNA: TGTGCCAGCAGTCCCACTATGGGACAGGGGGTTCGGTACTTC. Translating gives CASSPTMGQGVRYF.

Note on this clonotype: A much larger clone lies one base from this, so it may be a read error. V and J are TRBV20-1 and TRBJ2-1, with TRBD2 matching over 11 bases. With 6 bases clipped from V and 13 bases from J, the junction kept 26 bases outside the gene matches. Germline V gives CDR1 DFQATT, CDR2 SNEGSKA (reference sequence). The CDR3 sequence is 18 residues long. CDR3: CSAAIAGGPFGVKNIQFF. CDR3 sequence (DNA): TGCAGTGCAGCCATAGCGGGAGGGCCCTTCGGAGTCAAAAACATTCAGTTCTTC.

The CDR3 loop reads CATSDSGGNFYEQYF. Written as DNA, the CDR3 is TGTGCCACCAGTGACTCAGGGGGCAATTTCTACGAGCAGTACTTC. The chain recombines TRBV24-1 with TRBJ2-7, with 8 bases matching TRBD1. The V segment lost 4 bases and the J segment 3 bases; nucleotides outside the gene matches: 7. Germline V lookup: CDR1 KGHDR, CDR2 SFDVKD. This CDR3 is built from 15 residues.